The TCR beta chain described here comes from a study of T cell repertoires in aging, cancer and after chemotherapy. Study-wide results and caveats: Healthy donors lost TCR diversity with age mainly through richness, cancer patients through richness and evenness.

Rearranged V-D-J TRB sequences were amplified with a mixed TRB-A/B primer pool. Using its own MiXCR run on the multiplex PCR reads, TCRdb lists one record per CDR3 protein. The repertoire includes around 20,000 distinct CDR3 sequences, roughly 37% of them detected once, and roughly 17% sits in the top ten. For this clonotype: Its matching antigen is unknown.

The template was genomic DNA from peripheral blood, not RNA. Trimming removed 4 bases at V and 1 base at J, with 8 bases between. The CDR3 covers 13 residues. Germline V gene data show CDR1 as SGHDN and CDR2 as FVKESK. Sequenced: blood. The TCR sequence derives from a human donor with a solid tumor. V is TRBV14 and J is TRBJ2-7, with unresolved D. The CDR3 sequence is CASSPRRSYEQYF. Written as DNA, the CDR3 is TGTGCCAGCAGCCCCCGCCGGTCCTACGAGCAGTACTTC.